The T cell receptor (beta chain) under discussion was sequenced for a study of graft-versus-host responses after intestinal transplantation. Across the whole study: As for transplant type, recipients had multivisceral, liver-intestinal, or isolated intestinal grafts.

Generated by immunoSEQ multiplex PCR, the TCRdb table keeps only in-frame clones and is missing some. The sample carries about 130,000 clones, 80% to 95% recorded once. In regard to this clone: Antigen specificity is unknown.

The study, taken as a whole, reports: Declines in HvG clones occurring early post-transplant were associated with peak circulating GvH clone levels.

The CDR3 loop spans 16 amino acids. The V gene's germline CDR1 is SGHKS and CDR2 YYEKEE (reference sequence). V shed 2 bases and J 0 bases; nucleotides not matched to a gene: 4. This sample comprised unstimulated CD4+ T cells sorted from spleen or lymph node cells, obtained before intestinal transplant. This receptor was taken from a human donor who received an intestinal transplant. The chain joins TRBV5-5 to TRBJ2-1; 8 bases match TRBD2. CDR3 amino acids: CASSFIAGNSYNEQFF. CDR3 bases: TGTGCCAGCAGCTTCATAGCGGGAAACTCCTACAATGAGCAGTTCTTC.